The present T cell receptor (beta chain) was sequenced within a study of T cell responses to AZD1222 COVID-19 vaccine. At the level of the study: Pooled samples include second doses given at about 4 or 12 weeks.

Some clones are missing from TCRdb's copy, which holds only in-frame ones; the method was immunoSEQ multiplex PCR. Of 110,000 or so clones listed, 82% are singletons. About this clone: What it recognizes is unknown.

Study findings and constraints: The donors showed a predominance of white British ancestry and of females, with possible underestimation of clonal diversity. Spike-spanning, vaccine-associated CD4 TCRs were dominant at 160-218 and 743-854. Following two doses of AZD1222, Spike-specific TCR breadth and depth rose.

The sequence was collected from an adult in good health. The sample in question was peripheral blood, obtained on day 0 of AZD1222 vaccination.

The CDR3 nucleotides read TGTGCCATCAGTGAGTCAAGGGGTCTCGGGGGGCACTATGGCTACACCTTC. Its translation: CAISESRGLGGHYGYTF. The chain has TRBV10-3 and TRBJ1-2; tentative D call: TRBD1 (6 bases). CDR1 is ENHRY and CDR2 is SYGVKD in the germline V gene. CDR3 length: 17 residues. With 0 bases removed from V and 3 bases from J, the gap between germline ends came to 17 bases.